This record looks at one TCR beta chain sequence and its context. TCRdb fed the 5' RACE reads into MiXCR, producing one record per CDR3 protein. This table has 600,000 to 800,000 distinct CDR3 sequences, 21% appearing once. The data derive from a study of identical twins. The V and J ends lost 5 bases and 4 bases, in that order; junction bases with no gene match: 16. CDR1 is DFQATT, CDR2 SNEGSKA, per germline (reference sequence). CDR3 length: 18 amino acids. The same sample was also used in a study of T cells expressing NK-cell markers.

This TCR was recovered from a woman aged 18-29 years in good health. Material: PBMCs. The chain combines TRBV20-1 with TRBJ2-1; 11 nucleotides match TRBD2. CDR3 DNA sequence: TGCAGTGCTTCCGGGACTAGCGGAGTGGGGGGAGCGTACAATGAGCAGTTCTTC. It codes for CSASGTSGVGGAYNEQFF.